This paragraph covers one TCR beta chain sequence. What this receptor recognizes is not known. One base away there is no much larger clone; base qualities are not given. The sample belongs to a study of T cell responses to AZD1222 COVID-19 vaccine (dated by TCRdb to 2020 to 2023). The study in broad terms: AZD1222 recipients given second doses at about 4 weeks or at about 12 weeks were pooled, since spike-specific TCR depth and breadth were not found to differ between the two schedules. Trial participants were enrolled into age subgroups of 18-55, 56-69 and 70-plus years, which contained 148, 28 and 57 TCR-sequenced participants, respectively. A total of 230 to 250 trial participants underwent TCR sequencing, of whom about 210 received two doses of AZD1222 and about 25 received two doses of the MenACWY control vaccine. Broader findings and caveats from the paper: Reportedly, close to half of the unique spike-specific TCRs recognized epitopes lying outside the regions that are mutated in the B.1.351 and B.1.1.7 variants. Only a handful of AZD1222 recipients were SARS-CoV-2 seropositive at baseline, limiting conclusions about previously exposed vaccinees. In the small 56-69-year group, the increase in depth fell short of significance, most likely because of low power. The whole spike protein was spanned by vaccine-associated CD4 TCRs, and dominant responses were seen in regions 160-218 and 743-854. A significant rise in spike-specific TCR breadth and depth was observed after two AZD1222 doses relative to day 0 and relative to MenACWY recipients. No day 14 peak-response samples were available, so repertoires were characterized only after the peak T cell response. Participants were mostly white British and included more females than males, and it was suggested by the authors that clonal diversity may have been underestimated.

V sheds 0 bases and J sheds 5 bases, leaving 14 bases between their ends. The CDR3 starts with the cysteine, ends with the phenylalanine, and has 15 residues. Only CDR3 DNA is held: 45 bases, read in frame from base 1. CDR1 and CDR2 are read off the germline V gene as MGHRA and YSYEKL. The CDR3 regions of human TCRbeta chains were analyzed by immunosequencing. The original pipeline was this. TCRs in the repertoires were compared against a reference library of SARS-CoV-2-specific TCRs that had been generated with the MIRA antigen-specificity platform. Breadth was defined as the fraction of unique TCRs that were SARS-CoV-2-associated, and depth was defined as the fraction of total T cells that were SARS-CoV-2-associated. Using the MIRA data, each spike-specific TCR was mapped to the spike region that the TCR reacts to and placed in a CD4 or CD8 class. Log10-transformed breadth and depth values were compared by one-way ANOVA with Sidak's multiple comparisons tests. TCRdb retrieved this table from immuneACCESS and kept in-frame rearrangements only. Not all clones are present; in checked studies, unresolved V genes account for under half, and no reason is known for the remainder. That table furnishes V, J and clone size, whereas the DNA furnished D and trimming. The sample contains around 100,000 clones, over 90% of them found a single time. 1.5% to 2% of the sample goes to the ten largest clones.

The time point label for this specimen denotes: baseline before first vaccination. Samples from vaccinated people were obtained from the UK trials COV001 and COV002, which included a single-blind randomized controlled phase 2/3 trial of AZD1222 (ChAdOx1 nCoV-19) in healthy adults. Trial participant PBMC samples were collected at day 0 and day 28 after the second dose for TCRbeta chain sequencing. Sequenced here: peripheral blood, sampled on day 0 of AZD1222 vaccination. Here the chain combines TRBV4-1 and TRBJ2-7, with a tentative D gene TRBD2 over 6 matching bases. The source is an adult in good health. The CDR3 region: CASSQDNSGYNEQYF. The nucleotide sequence reads TGCGCCAGCAGCCAAGATAACAGCGGGTACAACGAGCAGTACTTC.